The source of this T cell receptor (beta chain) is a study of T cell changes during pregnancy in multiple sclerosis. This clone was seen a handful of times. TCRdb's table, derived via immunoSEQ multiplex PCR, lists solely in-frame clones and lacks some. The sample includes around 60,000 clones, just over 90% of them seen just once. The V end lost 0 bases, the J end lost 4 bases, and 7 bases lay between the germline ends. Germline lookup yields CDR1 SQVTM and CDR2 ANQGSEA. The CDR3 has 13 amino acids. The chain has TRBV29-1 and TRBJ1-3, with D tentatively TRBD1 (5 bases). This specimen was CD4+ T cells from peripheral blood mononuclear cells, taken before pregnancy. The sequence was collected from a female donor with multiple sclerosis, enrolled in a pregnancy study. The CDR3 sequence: CSVEDPGGNTIYF. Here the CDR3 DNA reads TGCAGCGTTGAAGATCCAGGGGGAAACACCATATATTTT.